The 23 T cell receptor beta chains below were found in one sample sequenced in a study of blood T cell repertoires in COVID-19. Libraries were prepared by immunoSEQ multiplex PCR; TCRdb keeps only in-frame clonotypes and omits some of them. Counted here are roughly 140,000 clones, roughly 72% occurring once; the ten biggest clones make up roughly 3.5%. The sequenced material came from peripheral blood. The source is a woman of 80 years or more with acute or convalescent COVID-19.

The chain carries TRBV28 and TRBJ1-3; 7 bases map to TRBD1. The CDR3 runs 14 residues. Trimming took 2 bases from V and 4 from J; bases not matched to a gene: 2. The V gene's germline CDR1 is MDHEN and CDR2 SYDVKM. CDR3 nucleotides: TGTGCCAGCAGTTTACGACAGGGAGGAAACACCATATATTTT. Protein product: CASSLRQGGNTIYF.

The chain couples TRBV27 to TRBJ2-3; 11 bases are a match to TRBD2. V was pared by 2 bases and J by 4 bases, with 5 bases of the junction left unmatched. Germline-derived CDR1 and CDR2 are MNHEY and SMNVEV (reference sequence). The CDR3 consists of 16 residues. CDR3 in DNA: TGTGCCAGCAGTTTAACACTAGCGGGAGCCTCAGATACGCAGTATTTT. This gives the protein CASSLTLAGASDTQYF.

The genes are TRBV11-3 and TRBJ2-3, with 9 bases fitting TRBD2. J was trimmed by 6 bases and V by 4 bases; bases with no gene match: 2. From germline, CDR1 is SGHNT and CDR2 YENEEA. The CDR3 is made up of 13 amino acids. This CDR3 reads CASSYSGGDTQYF. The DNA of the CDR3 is TGTGCCAGCAGCTATAGCGGGGGCGATACGCAGTATTTT. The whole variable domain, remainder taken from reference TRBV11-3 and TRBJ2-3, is EAGVVQSPRYKIIEKKQPVAFWCNPISGHNTLYWYLQNLGQGPELLIRYENEEAVDDSQLPKDRFSAERLKGVDSTLKIQPAELGDSAVYLCASSYSGGDTQYFGPGTRLTVL.

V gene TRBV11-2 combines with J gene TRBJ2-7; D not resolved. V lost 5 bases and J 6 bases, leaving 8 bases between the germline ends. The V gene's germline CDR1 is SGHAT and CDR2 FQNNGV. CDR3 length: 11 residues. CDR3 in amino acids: CASSPASEQYF. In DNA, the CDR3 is TGTGCCAGCAGCCCCGCTAGCGAGCAGTACTTC. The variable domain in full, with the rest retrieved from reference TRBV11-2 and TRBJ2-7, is EAGVAQSPRYKIIEKRQSVAFWCNPISGHATLYWYQQILGQGPKLLIQFQNNGVVDDSQLPKDRFSAERLKGVDSTLKIQPAKLEDSAVYLCASSPASEQYFGPGTRLTVT.

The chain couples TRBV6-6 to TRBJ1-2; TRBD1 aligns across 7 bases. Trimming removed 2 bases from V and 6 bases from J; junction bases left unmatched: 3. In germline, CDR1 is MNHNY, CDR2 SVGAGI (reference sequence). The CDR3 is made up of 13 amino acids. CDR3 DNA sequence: TGTGCCAGCAGTTACGAGGGGGCGGATGGCTACACCTTC. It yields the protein CASSYEGADGYTF.

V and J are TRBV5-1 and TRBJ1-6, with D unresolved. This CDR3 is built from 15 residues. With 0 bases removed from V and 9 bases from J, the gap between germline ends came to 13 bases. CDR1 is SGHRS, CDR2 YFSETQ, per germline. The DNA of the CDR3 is TGCGCCAGCAGCTTGGACGGATTACCGGGTTCACCCCTCCACTTT. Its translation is CASSLDGLPGSPLHF.

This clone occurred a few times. CDR3 bases: TGTGCCAGCTCACCACCGGACATGAACACTGAAGCTTTCTTT. Translation: CASSPPDMNTEAFF. The J gene is TRBJ1-1, the V gene TRBV18; D may be TRBD1 (5 bases). The V end lost 0 bases, the J end lost 0 bases, and 5 bases lay between the germline ends. CDR1 KGHSH and CDR2 LQKENI come from the germline V gene. The length of the CDR3 is 14 residues. Based on the CDR3 plus reference TRBV18 and TRBJ1-1, the full variable domain is NAGVMQNPRHLVRRRGQEARLRCSPMKGHSHVYWYRQLPEEGLKFMVYLQKENIIDESGMPKERFSAEFPKEGPSILRIQQVVRGDSAAYFCASSPPDMNTEAFFGQGTRLTVV.

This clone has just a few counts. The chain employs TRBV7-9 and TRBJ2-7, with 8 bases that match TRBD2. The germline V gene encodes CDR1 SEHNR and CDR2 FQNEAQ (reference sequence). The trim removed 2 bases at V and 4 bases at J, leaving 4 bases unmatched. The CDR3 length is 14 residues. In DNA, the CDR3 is TGTGCCAGCAGCTTAATAGCGGGAATTTACGAGCAGTACTTC. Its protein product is CASSLIAGIYEQYF. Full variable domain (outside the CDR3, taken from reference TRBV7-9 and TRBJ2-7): DTGVSQNPRHKITKRGQNVTFRCDPISEHNRLYWYRQTLGQGPEFLTYFQNEAQLEKSRLLSDRFSAERPKGSFSTLEIQRTEQGDSAMYLCASSLIAGIYEQYFGPGTRLTVT.

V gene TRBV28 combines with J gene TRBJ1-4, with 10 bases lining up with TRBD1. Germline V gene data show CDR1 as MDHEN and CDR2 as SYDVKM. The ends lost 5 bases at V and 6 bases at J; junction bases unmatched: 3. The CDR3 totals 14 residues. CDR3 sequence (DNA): TGTGCCAGCAGTCTGACAGGGGGCTATGAAAAACTGTTTTTT. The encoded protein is CASSLTGGYEKLFF.

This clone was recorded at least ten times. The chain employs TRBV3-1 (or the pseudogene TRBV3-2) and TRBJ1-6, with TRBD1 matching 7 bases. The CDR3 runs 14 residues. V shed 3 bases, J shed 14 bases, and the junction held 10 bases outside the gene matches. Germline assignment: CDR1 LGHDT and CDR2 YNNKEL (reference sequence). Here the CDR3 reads CASSQARGFLSLHF. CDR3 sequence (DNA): TGTGCCAGCAGCCAGGCCAGGGGGTTTCTTTCCCTCCACTTT.

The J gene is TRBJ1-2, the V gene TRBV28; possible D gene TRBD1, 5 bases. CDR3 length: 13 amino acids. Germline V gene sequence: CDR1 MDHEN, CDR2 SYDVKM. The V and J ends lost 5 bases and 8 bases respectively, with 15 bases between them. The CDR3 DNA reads TGTGCCAGCAGTGCTCCGGGGGGGACCGGCTACACCTTC. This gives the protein CASSAPGGTGYTF.

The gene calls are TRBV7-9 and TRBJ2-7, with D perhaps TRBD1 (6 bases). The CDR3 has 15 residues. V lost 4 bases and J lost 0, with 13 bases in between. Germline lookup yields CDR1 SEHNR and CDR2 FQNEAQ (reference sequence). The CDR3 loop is CASSSRTDYSYEQYF. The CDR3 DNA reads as TGTGCCAGCAGCTCCCGGACAGATTACTCCTACGAGCAGTACTTC.

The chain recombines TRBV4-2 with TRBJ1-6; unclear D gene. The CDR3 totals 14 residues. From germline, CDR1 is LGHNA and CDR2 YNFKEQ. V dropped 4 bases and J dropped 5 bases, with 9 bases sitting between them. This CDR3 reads CASSPQPDNSPLHF. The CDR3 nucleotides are TGTGCCAGCAGCCCCCAACCAGATAATTCACCCCTCCACTTT.

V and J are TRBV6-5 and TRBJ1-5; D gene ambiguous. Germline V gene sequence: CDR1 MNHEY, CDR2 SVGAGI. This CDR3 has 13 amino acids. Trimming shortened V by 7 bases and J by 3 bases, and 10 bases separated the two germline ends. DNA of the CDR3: TGTGCCAGCATCGGTGAGTTCAATCAGCCCCAGCATTTT. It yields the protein CASIGEFNQPQHF.

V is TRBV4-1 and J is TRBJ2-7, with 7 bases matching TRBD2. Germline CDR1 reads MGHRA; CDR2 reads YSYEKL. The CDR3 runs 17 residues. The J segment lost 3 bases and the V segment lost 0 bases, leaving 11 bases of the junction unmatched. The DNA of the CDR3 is TGCGCCAGCAGCCAAGAAGGTTCGGGGAGGGAGCTCTACGAGCAGTACTTC. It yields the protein CASSQEGSGRELYEQYF.

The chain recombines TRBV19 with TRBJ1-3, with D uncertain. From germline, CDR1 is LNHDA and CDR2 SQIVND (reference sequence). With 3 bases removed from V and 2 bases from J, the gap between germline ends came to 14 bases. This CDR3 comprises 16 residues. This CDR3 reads CASSMVDKATGNTIYF. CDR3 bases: TGTGCCAGTAGTATGGTCGACAAGGCTACTGGAAACACCATATATTTT.

CDR3: CAWSVLGLLGAQYF. The DNA for the CDR3 is TGTGCCTGGAGTGTACTGGGACTCTTGGGGGCCCAGTACTTC. The V and J genes are TRBV30 and TRBJ2-5, with D possibly matching TRBD2 (6 bases). V lost 0 bases and J 9 bases, leaving 17 bases between the germline ends. The CDR3 length is 14 residues. Germline CDR1 is GTSNPN and CDR2 is SVGIG (reference sequence).

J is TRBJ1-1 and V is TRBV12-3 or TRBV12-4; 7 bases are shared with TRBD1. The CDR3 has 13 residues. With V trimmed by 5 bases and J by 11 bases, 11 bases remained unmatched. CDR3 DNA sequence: TGTGCCAGCAGTCTCCGACAGGGAGGTAAGGCTTTCTTT. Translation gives CASSLRQGGKAFF.

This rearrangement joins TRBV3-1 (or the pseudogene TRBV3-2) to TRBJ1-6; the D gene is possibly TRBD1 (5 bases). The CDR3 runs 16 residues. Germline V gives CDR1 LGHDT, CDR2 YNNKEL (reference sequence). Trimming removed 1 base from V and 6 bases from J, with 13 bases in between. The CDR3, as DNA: TGTGCCAGCAGCCAAGTCGGCGGGGCAGGTAATTCACCCCTCCACTTT. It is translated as CASSQVGGAGNSPLHF.

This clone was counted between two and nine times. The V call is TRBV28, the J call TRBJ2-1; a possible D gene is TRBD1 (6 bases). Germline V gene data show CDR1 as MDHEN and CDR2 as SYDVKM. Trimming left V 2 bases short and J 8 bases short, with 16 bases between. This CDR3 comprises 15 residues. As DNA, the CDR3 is TGTGCCAGCAGTTTACGGGACAAAAAGATGGATGAGCAGTTCTTC. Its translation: CASSLRDKKMDEQFF. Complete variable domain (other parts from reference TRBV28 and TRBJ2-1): DVKVTQSSRYLVKRTGEKVFLECVQDMDHENMFWYRQDPGLGLRLIYFSYDVKMKEKGDIPEGYSVSREKKERFSLILESASTNQTSMYLCASSLRDKKMDEQFFGPGTRLTVL.

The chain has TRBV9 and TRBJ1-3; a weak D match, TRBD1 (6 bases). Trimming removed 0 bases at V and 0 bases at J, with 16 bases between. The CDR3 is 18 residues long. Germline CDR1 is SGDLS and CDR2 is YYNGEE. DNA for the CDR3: TGTGCCAGCAGCGTAGCGGGGGGATTGGACAGCTCTGGAAACACCATATATTTT. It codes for CASSVAGGLDSSGNTIYF.

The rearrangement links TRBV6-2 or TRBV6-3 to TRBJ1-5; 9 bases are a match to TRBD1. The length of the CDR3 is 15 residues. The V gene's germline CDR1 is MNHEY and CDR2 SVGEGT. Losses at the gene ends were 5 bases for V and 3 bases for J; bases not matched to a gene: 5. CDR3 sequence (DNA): TGTGCCAGCAGTCGACAGGGGGTCATCAATCAGCCCCAGCATTTT. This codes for CASSRQGVINQPQHF.

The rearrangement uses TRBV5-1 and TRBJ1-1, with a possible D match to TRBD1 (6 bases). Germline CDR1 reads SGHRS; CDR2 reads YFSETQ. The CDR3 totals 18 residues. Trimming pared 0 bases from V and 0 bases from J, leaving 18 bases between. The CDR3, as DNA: TGCGCCAGCAGCTTGGTACAGGGTGCTCCTTCGATGAACACTGAAGCTTTCTTT. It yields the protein CASSLVQGAPSMNTEAFF.